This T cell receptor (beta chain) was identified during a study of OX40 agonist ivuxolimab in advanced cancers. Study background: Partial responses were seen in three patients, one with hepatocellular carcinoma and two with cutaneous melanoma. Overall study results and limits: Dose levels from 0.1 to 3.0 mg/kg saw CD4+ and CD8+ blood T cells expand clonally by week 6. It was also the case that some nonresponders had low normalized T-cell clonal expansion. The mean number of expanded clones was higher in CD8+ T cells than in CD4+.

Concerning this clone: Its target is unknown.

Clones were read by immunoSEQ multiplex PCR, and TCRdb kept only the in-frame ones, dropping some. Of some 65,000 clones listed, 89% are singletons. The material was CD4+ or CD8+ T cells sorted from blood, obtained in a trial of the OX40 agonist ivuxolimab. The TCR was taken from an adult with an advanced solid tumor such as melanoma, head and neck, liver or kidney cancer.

In DNA form, the CDR3 reads TGTGCCAGCAGTTTATACGGGCAGGAGTCCACCGGGGAGCTGTTTTTT. Translation gives CASSLYGQESTGELFF. The gene calls are TRBV27 and TRBJ2-2; D is unclear. This CDR3 is built from 16 residues. V gave up 1 base and J gave up 4 bases, with 13 bases separating them. CDR1 is MNHEY and CDR2 is SMNVEV in the germline V gene (reference sequence).